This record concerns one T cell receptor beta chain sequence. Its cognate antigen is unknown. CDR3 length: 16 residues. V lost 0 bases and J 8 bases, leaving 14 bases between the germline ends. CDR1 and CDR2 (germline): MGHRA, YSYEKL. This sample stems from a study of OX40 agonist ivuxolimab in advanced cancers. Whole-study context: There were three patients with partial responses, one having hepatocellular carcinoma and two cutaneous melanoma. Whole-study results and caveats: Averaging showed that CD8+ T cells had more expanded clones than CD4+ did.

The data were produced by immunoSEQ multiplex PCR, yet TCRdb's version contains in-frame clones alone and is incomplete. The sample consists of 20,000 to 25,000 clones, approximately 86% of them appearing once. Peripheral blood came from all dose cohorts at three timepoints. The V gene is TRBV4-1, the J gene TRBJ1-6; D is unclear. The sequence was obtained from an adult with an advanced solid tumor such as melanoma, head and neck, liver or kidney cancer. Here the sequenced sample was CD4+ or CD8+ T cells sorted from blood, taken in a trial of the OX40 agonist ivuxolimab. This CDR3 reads CASSQEGVRMDSPLHF. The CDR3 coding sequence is TGCGCCAGCAGCCAAGAAGGAGTCCGGATGGATTCACCCCTCCACTTT.